The 6 T cell receptor beta chains below come from one sample, sequenced in a study of shared clonotypes between healthy human individuals. Method: immunoSEQ multiplex PCR; TCRdb's copy keeps in-frame clones and lacks some. This table holds some 1.5 million clones, roughly 97% found once. The sample taken for sequencing was naive CD4+ T cells sorted from blood. The subset was: CD45RA+ positively selected. The receptors originated from a young man in good health.

Note on this clone: A junction boundary mismatches the germline segment, possibly from a read error. For the CDR3, the DNA is TGTGCCAGCAGATACCCCAGTCCCTCAAACTTC. Protein product: CASRYPSPSNF. V and J are TRBV6-5 and TRBJ2-7; D unclear. CDR1 is MNHEY, CDR2 SVGAGI, per germline. The CDR3 runs to 11 residues.

This chain links TRBV28 with TRBJ2-5, with D maybe TRBD1 (5 bases). The CDR3 spans 14 residues. V lost 6 bases, J lost 5 bases, and 16 bases lay in between. Germline V lookup: CDR1 MDHEN, CDR2 SYDVKM. The DNA for the CDR3 is TGTGCCAGCAGGACAGCTACACGATTTGAGACCCAGTACTTC. It encodes CASRTATRFETQYF.

The gene calls are TRBV28 and TRBJ1-2; unclear D gene. Germline-derived CDR1 and CDR2 are MDHEN and SYDVKM. Trimming left V 7 bases short and J 4 bases short, with 10 bases between. The CDR3 runs to 12 residues. The CDR3 loop reads CASTIGIYGYTF. The CDR3 DNA follows: TGTGCCAGCACCATCGGGATCTATGGCTACACCTTC.

The chain is built from TRBV27 and TRBJ2-1, with 8 bases lining up with TRBD2. There are 17 residues in the CDR3. Germline CDR1 reads MNHEY; CDR2 reads SMNVEV (reference sequence). Trimming removed 3 bases from V and 4 bases from J; junction bases left unmatched: 11. The CDR3 DNA follows: TGTGCCAGCAGTTTTTTGACTAGCGACCACACTTACAATGAGCAGTTCTTC. It yields the protein CASSFLTSDHTYNEQFF.

This chain links TRBV5-6 with TRBJ2-1; a possible D gene is TRBD1 (6 bases). The CDR3 runs to 16 residues. The germline V and J ends were trimmed by 0 bases and 2 bases, with 12 bases remaining between them. Germline CDR1 and CDR2: SGHDT and YYEEEE. This CDR3 reads CASSLATGKPYNEQFF. Here the CDR3 DNA reads TGTGCCAGCAGCTTGGCAACAGGGAAGCCCTACAATGAGCAGTTCTTC.

J is TRBJ1-1 and V is TRBV6-5; a possible D gene is TRBD1 (5 bases). CDR1 is MNHEY and CDR2 is SVGAGI in the germline V gene. The CDR3 is 14 amino acids. The V end lost 3 bases, the J end lost 11 bases, and 19 bases lay between the germline ends. The CDR3 bases are TGTGCCAGCAGTTATCAACCCGTGGGGGGTGGGGCTTTCTTT. As protein: CASSYQPVGGGAFF.